The source of this T cell receptor beta chain is a study of CD8 T cells in ankylosing spondylitis. General study points: Eight or nine highly homologous variants formed a TCR beta motif that appeared characteristic of ankylosing spondylitis blood.

CDR1 and CDR2 (germline): SQVTM, ANQGSEA. The length of the CDR3 is 13 residues. Making the TCR beta libraries involved quantitative 5'-RACE with molecular barcodes. TCRdb independently ran MiXCR on the 5' RACE reads; one entry per CDR3 protein. Among tens of thousands of distinct CDR3 sequences, approximately 6% were seen once, and the ten largest hold about 12%. This clonotype was seen many times. Its antigen is as yet unknown. The sequenced material came from blood, either unsorted or a sorted T cell fraction (not recorded which). The sequence was collected from a male donor with ankylosing spondylitis or in good health (not recorded which). The V gene is TRBV29-1, the J gene TRBJ1-1; D possibly corresponds to TRBD1 (5 bases). The CDR3 protein is CVWAGLANTEAFF. As DNA, the CDR3 is TGCGTCTGGGCGGGACTGGCGAACACTGAAGCTTTCTTT.